This TCR beta chain stems from a study of T cells after yellow fever vaccination. TCRdb fed the 5' RACE reads into MiXCR, producing one record per CDR3 protein. Seen here are 610,000 or so distinct CDR3 sequences, more than 9% observed once, and the top ten hold around 14%. Ten or more counts support this clonotype. Trimming left V 8 bases short and J 1 base short, with 5 bases between. The CDR3 runs 12 residues. The germline gives CDR1 SGHTA, CDR2 FQGNSA. The clonotype comes from a man between 25 and 39 years old who received the YFV17D yellow fever vaccine. The chain is built from TRBV7-2 and TRBJ2-2, with D unresolved. The sample consisted of PBMCs, taken on the day of the yellow fever booster vaccination. In nucleotides, the CDR3 is TGTGCCAGCCAAGTGAACACCGGGGAGCTGTTTTTT. The encoded protein is CASQVNTGELFF.